These T cell receptor beta chains were read from a single sample in a study of early T cells in non-severe SARS-CoV-2 infection. TCRdb ran MiXCR on the 5' RACE reads and lists one entry per CDR3 protein. The sample has approximately 46,000 distinct CDR3 sequences; approximately 6.1% are singletons. Input material: whole blood. The source of these receptors is an adult who was a healthcare worker with PCR-confirmed SARS-CoV-2 infection or an uninfected control (not recorded which). The CDR3 runs from the conserved cysteine through the conserved F or W. The D gene is left open where the match is weak. Rows give clone size only sometimes, using once, few, many, or a class for an expanded clone.

J | size | V | D | CDR3 | DNA
TRBJ1-2 | few | TRBV6-5 | TRBD1 | CASTLQGKMDGYTF | TGTGCCAGCACCCTACAGGGGAAAATGGATGGCTACACCTTC
TRBJ1-6 | many | TRBV20-1 | TRBD1 | CSAMTGTAYNSPLHF | TGCAGTGCCATGACCGGGACAGCCTATAATTCACCCCTCCACTTT
TRBJ2-6 | . | TRBV7-3 | . | CASSRWDVSGANVLTF | TGTGCCAGCAGCCGATGGGATGTCTCTGGGGCCAACGTCCTGACTTTC
TRBJ2-3 | many | TRBV14 | . | CASSQDLGGEDTQYF | TGTGCCAGCAGCCAAGATCTGGGTGGAGAAGATACGCAGTATTTT
TRBJ1-2 | medium-sized | TRBV19 | . | CASTPQEAAANYGYTF | TGTGCCAGTACACCACAGGAAGCCGCGGCTAACTATGGCTACACCTTC
TRBJ1-1 | many | TRBV9 | . | CASSVGNAEAFF | TGTGCCAGCAGCGTAGGGAACGCTGAAGCTTTCTTT
TRBJ2-7 | few | TRBV5-7 | . | CASSPDRTYEQYF | TGTGCCAGCAGCCCGGACCGTACCTACGAGCAGTACTTC
TRBJ2-3 | many | TRBV6-2/TRBV6-3 | TRBD2 | CASSAGTSGGPSTDTQYF | TGTGCCAGCAGTGCTGGGACTAGCGGGGGCCCTAGCACAGATACGCAGTATTTT
TRBJ2-1 | many | TRBV20-1 | TRBD2 | CSARDVTSGEDNEQFF | TGCAGTGCTAGAGACGTGACTAGCGGGGAGGACAATGAGCAGTTCTTC
TRBJ2-5 | many | TRBV28 | . | CASSFSTGETQYF | TGTGCCAGCAGTTTTAGTACTGGGGAGACCCAGTACTTC
TRBJ1-2 | many | TRBV3-1 | TRBD1 | CASSQDRGSKYGGYTF | TGTGCCAGCAGCCAGGACAGGGGTTCGAAATATGGCGGCTACACCTTC
TRBJ2-1 | many | TRBV6-1 | . | CASRTDFPYNEQFF | TGTGCCAGCAGAACGGATTTTCCCTACAATGAGCAGTTCTTC
TRBJ2-5 | many | TRBV10-2 | . | CASSEGYRVLETQYF | TGCGCCAGCAGTGAGGGATATAGAGTGCTGGAGACCCAGTACTTC
TRBJ1-2 | many | TRBV5-5 | . | CASNPGSHNYGYTF | TGTGCCAGCAACCCCGGCAGTCATAACTATGGCTACACCTTC
TRBJ1-4 | many | TRBV27 | . | CASSPAGASNEKLFF | TGTGCCAGCAGTCCTGCGGGGGCGTCTAATGAAAAACTGTTTTTT
TRBJ2-6 | many | TRBV28 | . | CASRNDRRKKAGANVLTF | TGTGCCAGCAGAAACGACAGAAGGAAAAAGGCTGGGGCCAACGTCCTGACTTTC
TRBJ2-1 | many | TRBV30 | . | CAWSYVRGEQFF | TGTGCCTGGAGTTACGTCAGGGGAGAGCAGTTCTTC
TRBJ2-7 | many | TRBV20-1 | . | CSANPPEGHYEQYF | TGCAGTGCAAACCCCCCCGAGGGCCACTACGAGCAGTACTTC
TRBJ1-3 | many | TRBV7-6 | . | CASSLAAQTSGNTIYF | TGTGCCAGCAGCTTAGCGGCCCAGACCTCTGGAAACACCATATATTTT
TRBJ1-1 | many | TRBV6-1 | TRBD1 | CASRWGQGTEAFF | TGTGCCAGCAGATGGGGACAGGGCACTGAAGCTTTCTTT
TRBJ2-3 | many | TRBV20-1 | TRBD2 | CSASGDSGDASTDTQYF | TGCAGTGCTTCCGGGGATAGCGGGGATGCTAGCACAGATACGCAGTATTTT
TRBJ2-4 | many | TRBV20-1 | TRBD1 | CSALQGAANIQYF | TGCAGTGCTTTACAGGGGGCAGCGAACATTCAGTACTTC
TRBJ2-2 | . | TRBV28 | TRBD1 | CASSKTGGDTGELFF | TGTGCCAGCAGCAAGACAGGGGGTGACACCGGGGAGCTGTTTTTT
TRBJ1-3 | many | TRBV4-3 | . | CASSQDWVGGLTGNTIYF | TGCGCCAGCAGCCAAGATTGGGTGGGGGGTCTTACTGGAAACACCATATATTTT
TRBJ2-3 | many | TRBV4-1 | TRBD2 | CASSHGTNTDTQYF | TGCGCCAGCAGCCACGGGACTAACACAGATACGCAGTATTTT
TRBJ2-1 | many | TRBV7-2 | . | CASSSHRSSSYNEQFF | TGTGCCAGCAGCTCCCACCGCTCGAGCTCCTACAATGAGCAGTTCTTC
TRBJ2-7 | few | TRBV14 | TRBD2 | CASSLPLAGGLYEQYF | TGTGCCAGCAGCCTACCCCTAGCGGGGGGACTCTACGAGCAGTACTTC
TRBJ2-3 | many | TRBV27 | TRBD1 | CASADRGPPDTQYF | TGTGCCAGCGCGGACAGGGGTCCCCCAGATACGCAGTATTTT
TRBJ2-3 | . | TRBV20-1 | TRBD1 | CSARGPQGLDTQYF | TGCAGTGCTAGAGGACCACAGGGGTTAGATACGCAGTATTTT
TRBJ2-1 | many | TRBV12-3/TRBV12-4 | . | CASSSEGTSYNEQFF | TGTGCCAGCAGTTCTGAGGGTACGTCCTACAATGAGCAGTTCTTC
TRBJ1-5 | many | TRBV7-6 | . | CASSPPQPQHF | TGTGCCAGCAGCCCCCCACAGCCCCAGCATTTT
TRBJ1-6 | hyperexpanded | TRBV4-1 | TRBD1 | CASSQGQGNNSPLHF | TGCGCCAGCAGCCAAGGACAGGGGAATAATTCACCCCTCCACTTT
TRBJ1-1 | many | TRBV18 | TRBD1 | CASSPPYRGTEAFF | TGTGCCAGCTCACCACCGTACAGGGGGACTGAAGCTTTCTTT
TRBJ2-7 | . | TRBV7-9 | TRBD2 | CASSSAGGHEQYF | TGTGCCAGCAGCTCAGCGGGGGGCCACGAGCAGTACTTC
TRBJ1-1 | many | TRBV18 | . | CASSPGGRETEAFF | TGTGCCAGCTCACCGGGGGGAAGAGAAACTGAAGCTTTCTTT
TRBJ2-2 | . | TRBV30 | . | CAYQAGNTGELFF | TGTGCCTACCAAGCGGGGAACACCGGGGAGCTGTTTTTT
TRBJ1-6 | many | TRBV18 | . | CASSLTDMHSPLHF | TGTGCCAGCTCACTAACCGACATGCATTCACCCCTCCACTTT
TRBJ2-2 | many | TRBV25-1 | . | CASSEPGVPGELFF | TGTGCCAGCAGTGAACCGGGAGTCCCCGGGGAGCTGTTTTTT
TRBJ1-1 | many | TRBV5-5 | . | CASSLSLAANMNTEAFF | TGTGCCAGCAGCTTGAGTTTGGCAGCTAACATGAACACTGAAGCTTTCTTT
TRBJ2-3 | many | TRBV19 | . | CASSMGGQGPSYTQYF | TGTGCCAGTAGTATGGGCGGCCAGGGACCCTCTTATACGCAGTATTTT
TRBJ2-1 | . | TRBV7-2 | . | CASSLVSSRNEQFF | TGTGCCAGCAGCTTAGTGTCTAGCCGCAATGAGCAGTTCTTC
TRBJ2-3 | . | TRBV4-3 | . | CASSQEGSGTDTQYF | TGCGCCAGCAGCCAGGAGGGTAGCGGCACAGATACGCAGTATTTT
TRBJ1-1 | many | TRBV30 | . | CAWTRGNTEAFF | TGTGCCTGGACGCGGGGGAACACTGAAGCTTTCTTT
TRBJ2-2 | . | TRBV20-1 | . | CSASRGRTGELFF | TGCAGTGCTAGCCGGGGGCGAACCGGGGAGCTGTTTTTT
TRBJ1-2 | many | TRBV3-1 | . | CASSQAGLNYGYTF | TGTGCCAGCAGCCAGGCCGGTTTAAACTATGGCTACACCTTC
TRBJ1-2 | many | TRBV20-1 | . | CSARDGSYGYTF | TGCAGTGCTAGAGATGGCAGCTATGGCTACACCTTC
TRBJ2-3 | many | TRBV7-2 | . | CASSLVRGLGTDTQYF | TGTGCCAGCAGCTTAGTGCGGGGACTGGGCACAGATACGCAGTATTTT
TRBJ2-7 | . | TRBV7-8 | TRBD2 | CASSLAGGRGYEQYF | TGTGCCAGCAGCTTAGCGGGGGGGAGAGGCTACGAGCAGTACTTC
TRBJ2-3 | many | TRBV12-3/TRBV12-4 | TRBD2 | CASSLGKWLAGSTDTQYF | TGTGCCAGCAGTTTAGGGAAATGGTTAGCGGGGAGCACAGATACGCAGTATTTT
TRBJ2-5 | many | TRBV15 | . | CATSRVGGIETQYF | TGTGCCACCAGCAGAGTTGGGGGCATTGAGACCCAGTACTTC